What follows is one T cell receptor (beta chain) and its context. In the study's own analysis: Amplification with reference gene primers provided the estimates of nucleated cell counts. Clones were sequenced by immunoSEQ multiplex PCR, and TCRdb holds only the in-frame ones, with some missing. D and trimming come from the DNA, and the V and J calls and clone size come from that table. The sample contains under 120,000 clones, around 79% of which appear only once. The record originates from a study of blood T cell repertoires in COVID-19. Looking at the study overall: Samples of COVID-19 (acute and convalescent) were obtained from the United States, Italy and Spain. The analysed material was cDNA or gDNA that came from T cells, B-cell-depleted T cells, or PBMCs.

The CDR3 consists of 13 residues. Germline lookup yields CDR1 LGHDT and CDR2 YNNKEL (reference sequence). V was shortened by 1 base and J by 5 bases, with 6 bases between the two germline ends. The rearrangement links TRBV3-1 (or the pseudogene TRBV3-2) to TRBJ1-5, with no clear D. Sequenced sample: peripheral blood. The clonotype originates from a man in his 70s with active or convalescent COVID-19. The DNA of the CDR3 is TGTGCCAGCAGCCAAGGTGGGCATCAGCCCCAGCATTTT. It yields the protein CASSQGGHQPQHF.